Below are 24 T cell receptor beta chains sequenced from a single sample in a study of technical replicates of blood from four donors. Sequencing used immunoSEQ multiplex PCR; TCRdb keeps in-frame clones, though not all of them. The data hold 85,000 to 100,000 clones, with 90% to 96% observed a single time. The sample was T cells isolated from PBMCs. These receptors all come from a human donor in good health.

CDR3 nucleotide sequence: TGCGCCAGCAGCCTCAAGACCGGGACAGCCTACGAGCAGTACTTC. This codes for CASSLKTGTAYEQYF. The chain recombines TRBV4-1 with TRBJ2-7, with 7 bases fitting TRBD1. In germline, CDR1 is MGHRA, CDR2 YSYEKL. The V gene end was trimmed by 4 bases and the J gene end by 2 bases; junction bases not matched to a gene: 8. The CDR3 runs to 15 residues.

V and J are TRBV13 and TRBJ1-5; TRBD1 is a possible D gene (6 bases). Germline V gene data show CDR1 as PRHDT and CDR2 as FYEKMQ (reference sequence). V was trimmed by 3 bases and J by 2 bases, leaving 8 bases between them. This CDR3 has 14 residues. The CDR3 DNA reads TGTGCCAGCAGCTTCAGGGGTGGCAATCAGCCCCAGCATTTT. It is translated as CASSFRGGNQPQHF. Drawing the rest from reference TRBV13 and TRBJ1-5, the complete variable domain is AAGVIQSPRHLIKEKRETATLKCYPIPRHDTVYWYQQGPGQDPQFLISFYEKMQSDKGSIPDRFSAQQFSDYHSELNMSSLELGDSALYFCASSFRGGNQPQHFGDGTRLSIL.

The chain recombines TRBV6-6 with TRBJ1-2; 7 bases line up with TRBD1. Germline V gene lookup returns CDR1 MNHNY and CDR2 SVGAGI (reference sequence). The V segment lost 0 bases and the J segment 7 bases; nucleotides outside the gene matches: 8. CDR3 length equals 15 residues. CDR3 sequence reads: CASSYSDRAVRGYTF. The CDR3 coding sequence is TGTGCCAGCAGTTACTCTGACAGGGCGGTTCGTGGCTACACCTTC.

J is TRBJ1-1 and V is TRBV5-6; D call uncertain. This CDR3 spans 11 amino acids. CDR1 SGHDT and CDR2 YYEEEE come from the germline V gene. Trimming removed 3 bases at V and 7 bases at J, with 7 bases between. The CDR3 sequence: CASSSRFEAFF. CDR3 coding DNA: TGTGCCAGCAGCTCTCGTTTTGAAGCTTTCTTT.

The chain recombines TRBV25-1 with TRBJ1-2, with 10 bases matching TRBD1. CDR3 length: 16 amino acids. Unmatched junction bases numbered 8, after V lost 3 bases and J lost 4 bases. The germline CDR1 and CDR2 sequences are MGHDK and SYGVNS. CDR3 region: CASSDSGTGVLYGYTF. The CDR3 DNA sequence: TGTGCCAGCAGTGATTCGGGGACAGGGGTTCTCTATGGCTACACCTTC.

The V gene is TRBV30, the J gene TRBJ1-1, with D maybe TRBD1 (5 bases). The CDR3 is 13 amino acids. CDR1 and CDR2 from the germline V gene are GTSNPN and SVGIG (reference sequence). With 0 bases removed from V and 6 bases from J, the gap between germline ends came to 11 bases. The CDR3 sequence: CAWSVAGFSEAFF. In DNA form, the CDR3 reads TGTGCCTGGAGTGTGGCAGGGTTCTCTGAAGCTTTCTTT.

The rearrangement uses TRBV5-1 and TRBJ1-4, with 10 nucleotides matching TRBD1. Germline CDR1 and CDR2: SGHRS and YFSETQ. Trimming cost V 4 bases and J 3 bases; bases outside gene matches: 3. This CDR3 comprises 15 residues. CDR3 in amino acids: CASSNGQGANEKLFF. CDR3 coding DNA: TGCGCCAGCAGCAATGGACAGGGGGCTAATGAAAAACTGTTTTTT.

V gene TRBV5-4 combines with J gene TRBJ2-7; D is perhaps TRBD1 (6 bases). Trimming left V 0 bases short and J 5 bases short, with 6 bases between. This CDR3 region has 12 residues. The germline V gene has CDR1 SGHNT and CDR2 YYREEE (reference sequence). CDR3 sequence: CASSLDRDEQYF. The CDR3 nucleotides are TGTGCCAGCAGCTTGGACAGGGACGAGCAGTACTTC. The complete variable domain, with remaining parts taken from reference TRBV5-4 and TRBJ2-7, reads ETGVTQSPTHLIKTRGQQVTLRCSSQSGHNTVSWYQQALGQGPQFIFQYYREEENGRGNFPPRFSGLQFPNYSSELNVNALELDDSALYLCASSLDRDEQYFGPGTRLTVT.

The chain combines TRBV2 with TRBJ1-1, with 10 bases fitting TRBD1. This CDR3 contains 15 residues. The V segment lost 7 bases and the J segment 4 bases; nucleotides outside the gene matches: 9. Germline values: CDR1 SNHLY, CDR2 FYNNEI. CDR3: CASIGTGVLGTEAFF. CDR3 DNA: TGTGCCAGCATAGGGACAGGGGTTCTCGGCACTGAAGCTTTCTTT.

This clone occurred a few times. The chain uses TRBV25-1 and TRBJ2-5; 11 nucleotides agree with TRBD1. CDR3 length equals 17 residues. Per germline, CDR1 MGHDK and CDR2 SYGVNS. The trim removed 1 base at V and 2 bases at J, leaving 6 bases unmatched. The CDR3 sequence is CASSELVRDRGQETQYF. CDR3 nucleotide sequence: TGTGCCAGCAGTGAATTAGTAAGGGACAGGGGGCAAGAGACCCAGTACTTC.

CDR3 region: CASSGWDRVDGYTF. DNA of the CDR3: TGTGCCAGCAGTGGATGGGACAGGGTTGATGGCTACACCTTC. The V gene is TRBV6-1, the J gene TRBJ1-2; 9 bases line up with TRBD1. Per the germline V gene, CDR1 is MNHNS and CDR2 is SASEGT. Trimming at V came to 4 bases and at J to 6 bases, leaving 6 bases not matched to a gene. The CDR3 runs to 14 residues.

The V gene is TRBV27, the J gene TRBJ1-4; D gene unclear. The V end was cut by 6 bases, the J end by 1 base, with 9 bases between. This CDR3 contains 14 residues. Germline assignment: CDR1 MNHEY and CDR2 SMNVEV (reference sequence). The CDR3 reads CASRRLRTNEKLFF. The CDR3 DNA reads as TGTGCCAGCAGGAGGCTGAGAACTAATGAAAAACTGTTTTTT. The variable domain in full, completed from reference TRBV27 and TRBJ1-4, reads EAQVTQNPRYLITVTGKKLTVTCSQNMNHEYMSWYRQDPGLGLRQIYYSMNVEVTDKGDVPEGYKVSRKEKRNFPLILESPSPNQTSLYFCASRRLRTNEKLFFGSGTQLSVL.

The gene calls are TRBV9 and TRBJ2-3; 10 bases fit TRBD1. CDR3 size: 15 residues. CDR1 and CDR2 from the germline V gene are SGDLS and YYNGEE. With V trimmed by 0 bases and J by 5 bases, 3 bases remained unmatched. The CDR3 loop reads CASSVVGTGEDTQYF. CDR3 nucleotide sequence: TGTGCCAGCAGCGTAGTGGGGACAGGGGAAGATACGCAGTATTTT.

The chain recombines TRBV5-1 with TRBJ2-1; 10 nucleotides align to TRBD2. There are 18 residues in the CDR3. Germline-derived CDR1 and CDR2 are SGHRS and YFSETQ. V shed 2 bases, J shed 4 bases, and the junction held 12 bases outside the gene matches. The CDR3 sequence: CASSFGLAEMGGYNEQFF. Here the CDR3 DNA reads TGCGCCAGCAGCTTCGGACTAGCGGAAATGGGAGGATACAATGAGCAGTTCTTC.

This clone occurred once. The chain recombines TRBV6-1 with TRBJ2-3; 13 nucleotides line up with TRBD2. CDR1 MNHNS and CDR2 SASEGT come from the germline V gene. The CDR3 covers 15 residues. Trimming took 4 bases from V and 4 from J; bases not matched to a gene: 2. The CDR3: CASSGTSGSSDTQYF. CDR3 coding DNA: TGTGCCAGCAGTGGGACTAGCGGGAGCTCAGATACGCAGTATTTT.

This chain joins TRBV27 and TRBJ1-5, with 8 bases that match TRBD1. The CDR3 is 15 amino acids. Germline assignment: CDR1 MNHEY and CDR2 SMNVEV (reference sequence). Unmatched junction bases numbered 8, after V lost 6 bases and J lost 4 bases. As DNA, the CDR3 is TGTGCCAGCAGGACAGGGGCCCTTTGGAATCAGCCCCAGCATTTT. Protein: CASRTGALWNQPQHF.

This chain connects TRBV2 to TRBJ2-3; 7 bases map to TRBD2. Germline V CDR1 and CDR2: SNHLY, FYNNEI. V lost 6 bases, J lost 1 base, and 7 bases stayed unmatched. This CDR3 contains 15 residues. The chain's CDR3 is CASSLRGVGTDTQYF. CDR3 sequence (DNA): TGTGCCAGCAGCCTACGGGGGGTAGGCACAGATACGCAGTATTTT.

The chain links TRBV27 to TRBJ1-1; D not resolved. Germline V gives CDR1 MNHEY, CDR2 SMNVEV (reference sequence). Between the trimmed V and J ends, which lost 3 bases and 4 bases, there was a span of 9 bases. The CDR3 consists of 13 residues. The CDR3 DNA reads as TGTGCCAGCAGTTTTACAGAAATCACTGAAGCTTTCTTT. Residues: CASSFTEITEAFF.

The chain employs TRBV4-1 and TRBJ2-7; 8 bases line up with TRBD2. CDR1 is MGHRA, CDR2 YSYEKL, per germline. CDR3 length: 19 amino acids. V lost 0 bases, J lost 2 bases, and 15 bases stayed unmatched. The CDR3 spells CASSQDMPRGGAAPYEQYF. The CDR3 DNA sequence: TGCGCCAGCAGCCAAGATATGCCCCGGGGGGGGGCTGCACCCTACGAGCAGTACTTC.

This chain joins TRBV29-1 and TRBJ2-1; maybe TRBD2 (7 bases). The V end was cut by 4 bases, the J end by 0 bases, with 10 bases between. This CDR3 comprises 14 residues. CDR1 is SQVTM, CDR2 ANQGSEA, per germline. CDR3 residues: CSVVRGGSYNEQFF. The CDR3 bases are TGCAGCGTTGTGAGGGGGGGCTCCTACAATGAGCAGTTCTTC.

V usage is TRBV11-3 and J usage is TRBJ2-7; D not certain. The CDR3 sequence is 12 residues long. CDR1 is SGHNT and CDR2 is YENEEA in the germline V gene. V lost 5 bases and J 5 bases, leaving 10 bases between the germline ends. This CDR3 is CASSRQVNEQYF. The CDR3 nucleotides read TGTGCCAGCAGCCGTCAGGTGAACGAGCAGTACTTC.

The CDR3: CASSESPSSGEQFF. The CDR3 bases are TGTGCCAGCAGTGAATCTCCTAGCTCCGGAGAGCAGTTCTTC. This sequence joins TRBV6-1 and TRBJ2-1, with D tentatively TRBD2 (5 bases). The CDR3 length is 14 residues. Trimming stripped 2 bases from V and 10 bases from J, with 15 bases between. Germline V gives CDR1 MNHNS, CDR2 SASEGT.

V usage is TRBV13 and J usage is TRBJ1-2; D gene unclear. V lost 6 bases to trimming and J lost 0 bases, with 11 bases between them. This CDR3 region has 14 residues. Germline V CDR1 and CDR2: PRHDT, FYEKMQ (reference sequence). In DNA form, the CDR3 reads TGTGCCAGCAGGATTGGTGGCTCTAACTATGGCTACACCTTC. Its protein product is CASRIGGSNYGYTF.

The V and J genes are TRBV6-5 and TRBJ2-2; maybe TRBD2 (6 bases). Germline CDR1 and CDR2: MNHEY and SVGAGI. The V gene lost 2 bases and the J gene lost 4 bases, with 8 bases spanning the gap. CDR3 length equals 14 residues. For the CDR3, the DNA is TGTGCCAGCAGTTACGGGGGGAGCACCGGGGAGCTGTTTTTT. Its translation: CASSYGGSTGELFF.